This entry lists 3 T cell receptor beta chains sequenced from one sample in a study of shared clonotypes between healthy human individuals. Using immunoSEQ multiplex PCR, the repertoire was profiled, and TCRdb retains in-frame clones only, with some absent. The sample lists 2,500,000 or so clones, under 95% seen once, with more than 0.35% in the top ten. The sequenced material came from naive CD4+ T cells from PBMCs. Noted subset: CD45RA+ positively selected. Source of these receptors: a young man in good health. Some clones in this sample may be carry-over from other donors' samples.

This rearrangement joins TRBV6-5 to TRBJ2-1; 7 bases are shared with TRBD1. The germline CDR1 and CDR2 sequences are MNHEY and SVGAGI. After removal of 2 bases from V and 8 bases from J, the junction contained 9 bases not matched to a gene. This CDR3 has 15 amino acids. Here the CDR3 DNA reads TGTGCCAGCAGTTACGCGGACAGGTACACGGATGAGCAGTTCTTC. Amino acid sequence: CASSYADRYTDEQFF.

To note about this clone: Other DNA variants within this sample encode the same CDR3. This rearrangement joins TRBV20-1 to TRBJ2-1, with D possibly matching TRBD2 (5 bases). V was shortened by 3 bases and J by 8 bases, with 8 bases between the two germline ends. The CDR3 has 11 amino acids. The germline gives CDR1 DFQATT, CDR2 SNEGSKA (reference sequence). The CDR3 loop reads CSASRRDEQFF. The CDR3 DNA reads as TGCAGTGCTAGCAGGCGGGATGAGCAGTTCTTC.

The V and J genes are TRBV2 and TRBJ2-1, with TRBD2 matching over 11 bases. This CDR3 region has 16 residues. With 7 bases clipped from V and 9 bases from J, the junction kept 14 bases outside the gene matches. The germline CDR1 and CDR2 sequences are SNHLY and FYNNEI. The CDR3 here is CASKPGELAGVGEQFF. For the CDR3, the DNA is TGTGCCAGCAAACCAGGGGAACTAGCGGGAGTAGGTGAGCAGTTCTTC.